Shown below are 21 T cell receptor beta chains from a single sample sequenced in a study of blood T cell repertoires in COVID-19. TCRdb's table, derived via immunoSEQ multiplex PCR, lists solely in-frame clones and lacks some. The data show approximately 380,000 clones, approximately 90% seen once. The source material was PBMCs or T cells enriched from blood (not recorded which). The receptor set was obtained from a woman under 30 who had recovered from COVID-19.

This chain links TRBV29-1 with TRBJ1-1, with a tentative D call TRBD1 (6 bases). The length of the CDR3 is 15 residues. The germline V gene encodes CDR1 SQVTM and CDR2 ANQGSEA. Trimming shortened V by 4 bases and J by 7 bases, and 22 bases separated the two germline ends. The CDR3 here is CSVAKTGDSNGEAFF. The DNA of the CDR3 is TGCAGCGTTGCGAAGACAGGCGATTCGAATGGTGAAGCTTTCTTT.

The chain links TRBV7-3 to TRBJ2-3, with D maybe TRBD1 (6 bases). There are 19 residues in the CDR3. Trimming shortened V by 2 bases and J by 5 bases, and 26 bases separated the two germline ends. Germline values: CDR1 SGHTA, CDR2 FQGTGA. The CDR3 bases are TGTGCCAGCAGCTTAGGGAACTCCGGGACACTATTAACCAGAGATACGCAGTATTTT. This translates into CASSLGNSGTLLTRDTQYF.

This chain connects TRBV27 to TRBJ1-1; D uncertain. Germline loops: CDR1 MNHEY, CDR2 SMNVEV (reference sequence). Trimming removed 8 bases at V and 0 bases at J, with 16 bases between. CDR3 length: 15 residues. CDR3 sequence: CASLSLLTMNTEAFF. The CDR3 bases are TGTGCCAGCCTATCACTATTGACGATGAACACTGAAGCTTTCTTT.

The chain links TRBV5-4 to TRBJ1-2, with TRBD1 matching over 8 bases. J lost 4 bases, V lost 4 bases, and 15 bases had no gene match. Germline CDR1 and CDR2: SGHNT and YYREEE (reference sequence). CDR3 size: 17 residues. CDR3 nucleotides: TGTGCCAGCAGCGGGCGGCAGGGGGCTGGTTTTGGCTATGGCTACACCTTC. It is translated as CASSGRQGAGFGYGYTF. Complete variable domain (other parts from reference TRBV5-4 and TRBJ1-2): ETGVTQSPTHLIKTRGQQVTLRCSSQSGHNTVSWYQQALGQGPQFIFQYYREEENGRGNFPPRFSGLQFPNYSSELNVNALELDDSALYLCASSGRQGAGFGYGYTFGSGTRLTVV.

CDR3 region: CASSLLAGYQETQYF. CDR3 bases: TGTGCCAGCAGCCTACTAGCGGGGTACCAAGAGACCCAGTACTTC. The rearrangement uses TRBV7-6 and TRBJ2-5, with 10 bases lining up with TRBD2. Germline lookup yields CDR1 SGHVS and CDR2 FNYEAQ. With 5 bases clipped from V and 0 bases from J, the junction kept 3 bases outside the gene matches. This CDR3 is 15 amino acids long.

This chain joins TRBV6-5 and TRBJ1-2, with 8 bases that match TRBD1. Germline V gene data show CDR1 as MNHEY and CDR2 as SVGAGI. The CDR3 contains 12 residues. After removal of 5 bases from V and 6 bases from J, the junction contained 2 bases not matched to a gene. The CDR3 DNA is TGTGCCAGCAGTCCGACAGGGGATGGCTACACCTTC. Translated, it gives CASSPTGDGYTF.

Turning to this clone: The sample holds other DNA sequences that translate to the same CDR3. CDR3 sequence reads: CASSLATDTEAFF. In nucleotides, the CDR3 is TGCGCCAGCAGTCTTGCGACAGACACTGAAGCTTTCTTT. The chain has TRBV5-1 and TRBJ1-1, with D perhaps TRBD1 (5 bases). This CDR3 contains 13 residues. Germline CDR1 reads SGHRS; CDR2 reads YFSETQ. The V end lost 5 bases, the J end lost 3 bases, and 11 bases lay between the germline ends.

The V call is TRBV2, the J call TRBJ1-2; weak D call: TRBD1 (5 bases). The CDR3 has 15 amino acids. The germline CDR1 and CDR2 sequences are SNHLY and FYNNEI. V was clipped by 2 bases and J by 4 bases, with 14 bases between them. The CDR3 loop reads CASSERTDTFYGYTF. The DNA of the CDR3 is TGTGCCAGCAGTGAAAGAACGGACACTTTCTATGGCTACACCTTC.

V usage is TRBV5-6 and J usage is TRBJ1-2, with TRBD1 as a possible D gene (5 bases). The CDR3 has 15 amino acids. Looked up from germline, CDR1 is SGHDT and CDR2 is YYEEEE. Trimming took 4 bases from V and 6 from J, leaving 19 bases between them. The CDR3 loop is CASSLGNGGKNGYTF. The CDR3 DNA is TGTGCCAGCAGCCTGGGGAACGGGGGAAAGAATGGCTACACCTTC.

This rearrangement joins TRBV4-1 to TRBJ1-5, with a weak D call TRBD1 (5 bases). Trimming removed 1 base at V and 8 bases at J, with 9 bases between. From germline, CDR1 is MGHRA and CDR2 YSYEKL. This CDR3 contains 13 residues. CDR3 nucleotides: TGCGCCAGCAGCCAAGGGTTACAGGAGCCCCAGCATTTT. Its protein is CASSQGLQEPQHF.

V is TRBV7-6 and J is TRBJ1-5; TRBD1 agrees at 7 bases. With 1 base clipped from V and 9 bases from J, the junction kept 9 bases outside the gene matches. Germline lookup yields CDR1 SGHVS and CDR2 FNYEAQ. The CDR3 is 15 amino acids. For the CDR3, the DNA is TGTGCCAGCAGCTTAGTTGGACAGGCCAAAGGGCCCCAGCATTTT. Its translation: CASSLVGQAKGPQHF.

J is TRBJ1-2 and V is TRBV24-1, with 7 bases matching TRBD1. Germline-derived CDR1 and CDR2 are KGHDR and SFDVKD. V dropped 6 bases and J dropped 2; count of bases not matched to a gene: 8. The CDR3 has 15 amino acids. The CDR3 DNA reads as TGTGCCACCAGTCCCCAGGACAGGACCAACTATGGCTACACCTTC. This encodes CATSPQDRTNYGYTF.

V is TRBV15 and J is TRBJ2-5; 10 nucleotides align to TRBD1. The V and J ends lost 4 bases and 5 bases, in that order; junction bases with no gene match: 4. This CDR3 has 14 amino acids. Per germline, CDR1 LNHNV and CDR2 YYDKDF (reference sequence). In DNA, the CDR3 is TGTGCCACCAGCACCGGACAGGGGGGGGAGACCCAGTACTTC. It specifies CATSTGQGGETQYF.

This clone was seen more than once but under ten times. This chain links TRBV10-3 with TRBJ1-1, with 9 positions matching TRBD1. The trim removed 4 bases at V and 6 bases at J, leaving 0 bases unmatched. The CDR3 runs 12 residues. Germline lookup yields CDR1 ENHRY and CDR2 SYGVKD. The CDR3: CAISGQGAEAFF. CDR3 DNA sequence: TGTGCCATCAGTGGACAGGGGGCTGAAGCTTTCTTT.

The gene calls are TRBV27 and TRBJ2-7; 10 bases map to TRBD1. This CDR3 is 16 amino acids long. Germline CDR1 reads MNHEY; CDR2 reads SMNVEV (reference sequence). Losses at the gene ends were 7 bases for V and 5 bases for J; bases not matched to a gene: 14. As DNA, the CDR3 is TGTGCCAGCACCGACGGGACAGGGGAAAGGGCAGACGAGCAGTACTTC. Translation gives CASTDGTGERADEQYF.

V and J are TRBV3-1 (or the pseudogene TRBV3-2) and TRBJ2-5; no clear D. There are 15 residues in the CDR3. Per the germline V gene, CDR1 is LGHDT and CDR2 is YNNKEL (reference sequence). The V end lost 0 bases, the J end lost 7 bases, and 15 bases lay between the germline ends. CDR3 protein: CASSQDRVSLPTQYF. CDR3 nucleotides: TGTGCCAGCAGCCAAGATCGAGTGAGCCTGCCGACCCAGTACTTC.

Only one count was recorded for this clone. The chain combines TRBV15 with TRBJ1-2; D gene uncertain. This CDR3 contains 12 residues. Germline V CDR1 and CDR2: LNHNV, YYDKDF (reference sequence). With 1 base removed from V and 7 bases from J, the gap between germline ends came to 7 bases. CDR3 sequence (DNA): TGTGCCACCAGCAGAGTCGGGTCTGGCTACACCTTC. Translating it yields CATSRVGSGYTF.

The chain links TRBV7-9 to TRBJ2-4; D unresolved. V gave up 5 bases and J gave up 0 bases, with 8 bases separating them. The CDR3 has 14 amino acids. Germline V gene sequence: CDR1 SEHNR, CDR2 FQNEAQ (reference sequence). The CDR3 region is CASSRVLAKNIQYF. CDR3 DNA: TGTGCCAGCAGCAGAGTACTAGCCAAAAACATTCAGTACTTC.

The chain combines TRBV6-5 with TRBJ1-1; D not certain. Germline V gene sequence: CDR1 MNHEY, CDR2 SVGAGI. The CDR3 is 14 residues long. Trimming shortened V by 7 bases and J by 0 bases, and 12 bases separated the two germline ends. The DNA for the CDR3 is TGTGCCAGCATTCCTTTCGCGTTGAACACTGAAGCTTTCTTT. The encoded protein is CASIPFALNTEAFF.

This clone was counted a single time. The chain recombines TRBV19 with TRBJ2-2; TRBD1 matches at 11 bases. V was clipped by 6 bases and J by 5 bases; unmatched bases: 5. The germline V gene encodes CDR1 LNHDA and CDR2 SQIVND (reference sequence). The CDR3 totals 15 residues. The CDR3: CASSGQGARTGELFF. CDR3 DNA sequence: TGTGCCAGTAGCGGACAGGGGGCGCGGACCGGGGAGCTGTTTTTT.

The chain links TRBV2 to TRBJ2-5, with D maybe TRBD1 (5 bases). Germline-derived CDR1 and CDR2 are SNHLY and FYNNEI. This CDR3 is built from 13 residues. With 6 bases removed from V and 1 base from J, the gap between germline ends came to 9 bases. CDR3 sequence (DNA): TGTGCCAGCAGGCGGACACCCCAAGAGACCCAGTACTTC. Translating it yields CASRRTPQETQYF.